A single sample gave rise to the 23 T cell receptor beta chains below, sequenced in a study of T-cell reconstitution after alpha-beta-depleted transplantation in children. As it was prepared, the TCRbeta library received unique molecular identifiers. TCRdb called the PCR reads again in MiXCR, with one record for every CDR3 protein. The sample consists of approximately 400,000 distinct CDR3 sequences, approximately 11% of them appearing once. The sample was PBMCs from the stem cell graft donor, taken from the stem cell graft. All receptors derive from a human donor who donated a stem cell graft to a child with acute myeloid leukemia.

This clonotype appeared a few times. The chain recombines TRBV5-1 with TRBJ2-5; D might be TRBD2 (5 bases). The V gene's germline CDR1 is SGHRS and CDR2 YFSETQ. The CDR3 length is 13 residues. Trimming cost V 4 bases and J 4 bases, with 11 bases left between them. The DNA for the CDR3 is TGCGCCAGCAGCAACTCAGAGGGAGAGACCCAGTACTTC. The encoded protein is CASSNSEGETQYF.

The CDR3 DNA is TGTGCCAGTACCTCCTCCGCGGGAGGCATATATTTT. Its translation: CASTSSAGGIYF. The rearrangement joins TRBV19 to TRBJ1-3; D unresolved. Trimming took 7 bases from V and 12 from J, leaving 16 bases between them. Germline values: CDR1 LNHDA, CDR2 SQIVND (reference sequence). This CDR3 spans 12 amino acids.

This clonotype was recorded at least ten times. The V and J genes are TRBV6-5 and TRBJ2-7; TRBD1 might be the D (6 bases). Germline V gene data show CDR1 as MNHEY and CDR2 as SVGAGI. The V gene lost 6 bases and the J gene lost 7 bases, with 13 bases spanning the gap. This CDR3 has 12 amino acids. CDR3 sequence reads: CASSQDSLEQYF. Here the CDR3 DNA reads TGTGCCAGCAGCCAGGACAGTTTAGAGCAGTACTTC.

In DNA, the CDR3 is TGCGCCAGCAGCTTGGGTAGCGGCCGGAGCACAGATACGCAGTATTTT. This translates into CASSLGSGRSTDTQYF. V gene TRBV5-1 combines with J gene TRBJ2-3; tentative D call: TRBD2 (6 bases). Deletions cut 0 bases from V and 0 bases from J, with 11 bases between. The length of the CDR3 is 16 residues. CDR1 is SGHRS, CDR2 YFSETQ, per germline.

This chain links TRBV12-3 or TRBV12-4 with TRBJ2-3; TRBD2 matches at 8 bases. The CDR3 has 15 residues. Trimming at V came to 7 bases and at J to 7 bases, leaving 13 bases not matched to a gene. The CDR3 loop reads CASTLGTSFLHTQYF. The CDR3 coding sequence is TGTGCCAGCACCCTCGGGACTAGTTTCCTCCATACGCAGTATTTT.

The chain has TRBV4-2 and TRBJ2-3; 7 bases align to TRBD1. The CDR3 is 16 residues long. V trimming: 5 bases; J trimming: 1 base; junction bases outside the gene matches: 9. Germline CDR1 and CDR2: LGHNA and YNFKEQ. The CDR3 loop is CASSVEGGAGTDTQYF. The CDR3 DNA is TGTGCCAGCAGCGTCGAAGGGGGCGCGGGCACAGATACGCAGTATTTT.

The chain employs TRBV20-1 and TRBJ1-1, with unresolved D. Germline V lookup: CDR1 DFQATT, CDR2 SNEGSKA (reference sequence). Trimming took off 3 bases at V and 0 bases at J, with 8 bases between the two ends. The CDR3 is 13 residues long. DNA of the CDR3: TGCAGTGCTAGGGACGGGATGAACACTGAAGCTTTCTTT. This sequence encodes CSARDGMNTEAFF.

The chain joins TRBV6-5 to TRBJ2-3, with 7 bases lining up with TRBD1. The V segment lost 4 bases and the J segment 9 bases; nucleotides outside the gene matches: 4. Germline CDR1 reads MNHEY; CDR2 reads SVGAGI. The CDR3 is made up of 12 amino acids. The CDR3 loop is CASSLMTGTQYF. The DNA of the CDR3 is TGTGCCAGCAGTTTAATGACAGGGACGCAGTATTTT.

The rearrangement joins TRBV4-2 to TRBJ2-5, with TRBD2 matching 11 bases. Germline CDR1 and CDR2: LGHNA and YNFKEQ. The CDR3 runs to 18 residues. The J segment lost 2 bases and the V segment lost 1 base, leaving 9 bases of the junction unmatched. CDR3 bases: TGTGCCAGCAGCCAAGGTTCTAGCGGGGGGCCCGAACAAGAGACCCAGTACTTC. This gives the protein CASSQGSSGGPEQETQYF.

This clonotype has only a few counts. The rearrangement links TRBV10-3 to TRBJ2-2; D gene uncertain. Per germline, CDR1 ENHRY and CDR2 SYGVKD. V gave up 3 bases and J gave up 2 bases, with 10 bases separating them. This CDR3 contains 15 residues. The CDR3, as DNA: TGTGCCATCAGTGATGGTCGTCATAACACCGGGGAGCTGTTTTTT. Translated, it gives CAISDGRHNTGELFF.

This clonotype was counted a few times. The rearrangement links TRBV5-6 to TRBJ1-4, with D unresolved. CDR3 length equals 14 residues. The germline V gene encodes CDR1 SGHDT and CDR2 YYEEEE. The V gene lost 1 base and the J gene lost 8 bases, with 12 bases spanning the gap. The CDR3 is CASSLSGRPEKLFF. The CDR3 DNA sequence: TGTGCCAGCAGCTTGAGCGGGAGGCCCGAAAAACTGTTTTTT. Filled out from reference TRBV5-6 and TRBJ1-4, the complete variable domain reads DAGVTQSPTHLIKTRGQQVTLRCSPKSGHDTVSWYQQALGQGPQFIFQYYEEEERQRGNFPDRFSGHQFPNYSSELNVNALLLGDSALYLCASSLSGRPEKLFFGSGTQLSVL.

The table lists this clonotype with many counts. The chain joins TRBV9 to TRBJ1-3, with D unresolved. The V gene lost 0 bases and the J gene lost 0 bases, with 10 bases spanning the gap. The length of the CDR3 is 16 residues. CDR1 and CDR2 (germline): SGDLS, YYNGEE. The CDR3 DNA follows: TGTGCCAGCAGCGTAGTTGGAGCACACTCTGGAAACACCATATATTTT. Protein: CASSVVGAHSGNTIYF.

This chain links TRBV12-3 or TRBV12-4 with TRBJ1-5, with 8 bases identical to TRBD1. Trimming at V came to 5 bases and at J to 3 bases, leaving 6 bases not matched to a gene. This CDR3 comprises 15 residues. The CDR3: CASSGDRGPNQPQHF. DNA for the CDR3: TGTGCCAGCAGTGGCGACAGGGGCCCCAATCAGCCCCAGCATTTT.

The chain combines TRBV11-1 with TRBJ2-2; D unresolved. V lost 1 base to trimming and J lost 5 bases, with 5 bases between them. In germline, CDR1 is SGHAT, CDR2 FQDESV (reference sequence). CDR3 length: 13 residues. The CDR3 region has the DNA TGTGCCAGCAGCTTAGGGATGACCGGGGAGCTGTTTTTT. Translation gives CASSLGMTGELFF.

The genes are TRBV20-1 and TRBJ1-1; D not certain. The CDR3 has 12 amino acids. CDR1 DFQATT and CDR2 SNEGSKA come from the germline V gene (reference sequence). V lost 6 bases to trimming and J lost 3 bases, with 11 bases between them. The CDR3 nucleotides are TGCAGTGCCAACCACGGTTACACTGAAGCTTTCTTT. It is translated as CSANHGYTEAFF.

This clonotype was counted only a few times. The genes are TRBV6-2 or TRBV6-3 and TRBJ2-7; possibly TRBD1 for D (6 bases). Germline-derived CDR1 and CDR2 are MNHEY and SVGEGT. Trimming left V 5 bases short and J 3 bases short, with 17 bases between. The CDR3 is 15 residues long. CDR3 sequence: CASSAPGKGVYEQYF. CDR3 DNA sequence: TGTGCCAGCAGTGCGCCGGGAAAGGGGGTCTACGAGCAGTACTTC.

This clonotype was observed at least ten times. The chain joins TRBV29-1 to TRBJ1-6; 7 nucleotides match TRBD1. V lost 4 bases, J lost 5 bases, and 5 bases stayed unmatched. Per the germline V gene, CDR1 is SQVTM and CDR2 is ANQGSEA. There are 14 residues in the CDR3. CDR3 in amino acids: CSVGGGANNSPLHF. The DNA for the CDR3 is TGCAGCGTTGGAGGGGGCGCGAATAATTCACCCCTCCACTTT.

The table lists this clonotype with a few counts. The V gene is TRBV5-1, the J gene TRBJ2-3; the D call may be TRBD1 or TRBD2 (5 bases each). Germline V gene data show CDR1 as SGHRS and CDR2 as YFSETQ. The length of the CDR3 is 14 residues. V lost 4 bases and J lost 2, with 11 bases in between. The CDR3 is CASSPGSATDTQYF. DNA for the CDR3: TGCGCCAGCAGCCCAGGGAGCGCCACAGATACGCAGTATTTT.

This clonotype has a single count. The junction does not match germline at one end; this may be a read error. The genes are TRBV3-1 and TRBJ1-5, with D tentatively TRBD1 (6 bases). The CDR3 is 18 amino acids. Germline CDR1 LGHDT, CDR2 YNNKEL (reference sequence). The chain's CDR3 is CTSSPRGGPYYSNQPQHF. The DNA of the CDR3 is TGTACCAGCAGCCCGCGCGGGGGGCCGTACTATAGCAATCAGCCCCAGCATTTT.

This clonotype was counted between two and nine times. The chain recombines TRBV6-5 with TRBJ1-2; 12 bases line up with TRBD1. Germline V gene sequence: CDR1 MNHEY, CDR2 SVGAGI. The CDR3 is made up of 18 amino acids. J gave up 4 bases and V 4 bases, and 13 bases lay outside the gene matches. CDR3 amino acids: CASSSRRDRGRVGYGYTF. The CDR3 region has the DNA TGTGCCAGCAGTTCTCGCCGGGACAGGGGGCGAGTTGGCTATGGCTACACCTTC.

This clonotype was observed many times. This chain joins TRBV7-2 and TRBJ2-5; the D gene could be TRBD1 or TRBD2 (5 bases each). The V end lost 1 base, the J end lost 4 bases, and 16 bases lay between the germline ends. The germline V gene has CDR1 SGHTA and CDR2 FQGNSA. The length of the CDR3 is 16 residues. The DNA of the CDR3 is TGTGCCAGCAGCTTAGTCTCACTAGAGGGGCCAGAGACCCAGTACTTC. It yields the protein CASSLVSLEGPETQYF.

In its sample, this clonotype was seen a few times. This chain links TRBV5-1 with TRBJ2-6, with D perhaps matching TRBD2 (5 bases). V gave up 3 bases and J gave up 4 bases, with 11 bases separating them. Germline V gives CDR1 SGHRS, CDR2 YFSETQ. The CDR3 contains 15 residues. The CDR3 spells CASSSRTWGANVLTF. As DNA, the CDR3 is TGCGCCAGCAGCTCCAGGACTTGGGGGGCCAACGTCCTGACTTTC.

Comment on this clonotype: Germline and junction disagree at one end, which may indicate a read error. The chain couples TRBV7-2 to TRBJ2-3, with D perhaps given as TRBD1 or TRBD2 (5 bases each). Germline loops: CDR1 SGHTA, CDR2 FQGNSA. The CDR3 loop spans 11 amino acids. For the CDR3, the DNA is TGTGCCAGCGGGGCGGGTTCTAGGGAGAATTTT. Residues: CASGAGSRENF.